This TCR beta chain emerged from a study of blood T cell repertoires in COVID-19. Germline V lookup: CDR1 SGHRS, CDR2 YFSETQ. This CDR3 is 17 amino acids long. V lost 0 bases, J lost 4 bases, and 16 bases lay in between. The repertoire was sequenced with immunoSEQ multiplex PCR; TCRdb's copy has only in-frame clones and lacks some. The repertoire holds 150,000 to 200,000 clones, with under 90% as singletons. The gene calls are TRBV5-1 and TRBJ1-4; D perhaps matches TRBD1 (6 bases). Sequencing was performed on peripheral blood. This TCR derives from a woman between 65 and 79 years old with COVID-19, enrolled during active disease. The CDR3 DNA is TGCGCCAGCAGCTTGGCTCCCCAGGGGAGTAATAATGAAAAACTGTTTTTT. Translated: CASSLAPQGSNNEKLFF.